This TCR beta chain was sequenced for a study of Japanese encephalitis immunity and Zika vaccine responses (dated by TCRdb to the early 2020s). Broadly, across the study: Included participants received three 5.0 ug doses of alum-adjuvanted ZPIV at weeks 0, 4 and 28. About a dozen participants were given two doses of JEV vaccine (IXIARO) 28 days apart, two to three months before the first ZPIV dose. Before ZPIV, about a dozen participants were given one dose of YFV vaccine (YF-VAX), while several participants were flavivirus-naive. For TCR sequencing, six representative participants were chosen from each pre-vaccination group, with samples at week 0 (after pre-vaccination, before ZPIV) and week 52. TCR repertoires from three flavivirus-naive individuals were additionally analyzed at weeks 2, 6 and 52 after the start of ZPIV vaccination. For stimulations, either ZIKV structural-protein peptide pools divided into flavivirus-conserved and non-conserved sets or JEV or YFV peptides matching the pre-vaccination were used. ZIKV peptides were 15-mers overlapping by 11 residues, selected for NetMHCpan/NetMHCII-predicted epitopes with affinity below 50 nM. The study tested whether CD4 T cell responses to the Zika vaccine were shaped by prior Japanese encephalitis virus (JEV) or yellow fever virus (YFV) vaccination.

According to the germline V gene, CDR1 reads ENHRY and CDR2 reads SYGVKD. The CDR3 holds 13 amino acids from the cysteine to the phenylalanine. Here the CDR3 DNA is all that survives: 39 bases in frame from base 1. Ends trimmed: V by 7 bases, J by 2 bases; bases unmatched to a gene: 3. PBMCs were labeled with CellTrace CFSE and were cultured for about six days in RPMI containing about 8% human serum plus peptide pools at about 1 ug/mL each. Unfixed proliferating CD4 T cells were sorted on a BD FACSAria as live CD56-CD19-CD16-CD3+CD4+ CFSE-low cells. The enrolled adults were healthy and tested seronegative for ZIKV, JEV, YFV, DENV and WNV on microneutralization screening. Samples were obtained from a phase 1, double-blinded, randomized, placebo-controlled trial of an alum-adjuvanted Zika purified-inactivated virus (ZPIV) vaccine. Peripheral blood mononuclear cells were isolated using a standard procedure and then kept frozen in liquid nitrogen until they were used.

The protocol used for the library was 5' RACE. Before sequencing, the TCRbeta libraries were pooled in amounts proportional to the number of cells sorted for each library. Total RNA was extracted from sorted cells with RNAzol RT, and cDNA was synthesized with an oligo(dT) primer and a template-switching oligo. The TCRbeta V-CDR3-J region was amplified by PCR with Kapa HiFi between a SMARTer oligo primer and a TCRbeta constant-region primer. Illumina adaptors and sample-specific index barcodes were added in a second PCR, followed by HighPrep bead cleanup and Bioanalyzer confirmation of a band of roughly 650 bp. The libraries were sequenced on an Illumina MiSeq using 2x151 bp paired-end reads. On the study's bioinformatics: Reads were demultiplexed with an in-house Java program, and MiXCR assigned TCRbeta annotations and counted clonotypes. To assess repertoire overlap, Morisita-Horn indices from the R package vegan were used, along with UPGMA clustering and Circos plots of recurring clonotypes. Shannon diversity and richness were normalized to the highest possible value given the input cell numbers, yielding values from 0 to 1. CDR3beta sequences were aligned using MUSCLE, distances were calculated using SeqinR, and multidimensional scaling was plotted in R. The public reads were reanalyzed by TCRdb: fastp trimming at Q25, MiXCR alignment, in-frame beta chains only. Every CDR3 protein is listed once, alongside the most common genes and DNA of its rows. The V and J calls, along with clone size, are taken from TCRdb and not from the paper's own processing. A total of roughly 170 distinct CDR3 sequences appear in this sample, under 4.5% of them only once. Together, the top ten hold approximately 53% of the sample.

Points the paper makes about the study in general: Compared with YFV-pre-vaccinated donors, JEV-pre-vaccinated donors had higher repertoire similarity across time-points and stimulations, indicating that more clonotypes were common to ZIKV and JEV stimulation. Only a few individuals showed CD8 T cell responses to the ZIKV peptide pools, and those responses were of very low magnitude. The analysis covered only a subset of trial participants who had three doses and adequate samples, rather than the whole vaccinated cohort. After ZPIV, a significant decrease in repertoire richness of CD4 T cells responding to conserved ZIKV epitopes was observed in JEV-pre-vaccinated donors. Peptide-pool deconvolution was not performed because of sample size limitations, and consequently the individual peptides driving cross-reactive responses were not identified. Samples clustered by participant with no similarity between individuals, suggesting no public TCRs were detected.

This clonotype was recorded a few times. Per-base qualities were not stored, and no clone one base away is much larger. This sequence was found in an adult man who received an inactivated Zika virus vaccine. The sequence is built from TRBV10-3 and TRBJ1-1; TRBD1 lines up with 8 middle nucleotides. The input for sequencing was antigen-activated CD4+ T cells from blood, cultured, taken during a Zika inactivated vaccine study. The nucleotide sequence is TGTGCCATCACCACAGGGGGAAACACTGAAGCTTTCTTT. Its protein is CAITTGGNTEAFF.